The 25 T cell receptor delta chains listed next were all sequenced from one sample in a study of intestinal T cells in coeliac disease. For each case, the template was genomic DNA from ten roughly 4.6-µm formalin-fixed paraffin-embedded scrolls. TRD repertoires were amplified in bulk with BIOMED-2 primers from 150 ng of biopsy DNA. TCRdb processed the multiplex PCR reads again with the CATT caller. The sample carries around 200 delta-chain clones, 72% recorded once. The specimen sequenced was a duodenal biopsy. The receptors here all came from a human donor with celiac disease.

CDR3 coding DNA: TGTGCCTTCCTCTCCGGTGGGAATGGGGGATACGCGTATAAACTCATCTTT. Encoded protein: CAFLSGGNGGYAYKLIF. The V call is TRDV2, the J call TRDJ1; 11 nucleotides agree with TRDD3. With V trimmed by 8 bases and J by 6 bases, 19 bases remained unmatched. The CDR3 spans 17 residues. Germline values: CDR1 GEAIGNYY, CDR2 EKD.

This clone was recorded only once. One base separates it from a far larger clone, so it is likely a read error. This CDR3 is also generated by other DNA sequences in the sample. The V call is TRDV1, the J call TRDJ1; 9 nucleotides agree with TRDD3. Germline values: CDR1 TSWWSYY, CDR2 QGS. J gave up 1 base and V 5 bases, and 29 bases lay outside the gene matches. This CDR3 has 23 amino acids. CDR3 in amino acids: CALGKGGVFPLTGGRFGTDKLIF. The CDR3 DNA reads TGTGCTCTTGGGAAGGGGGGGGTCTTTCCCCTAACTGGGGGAAGGTTCGGCACCGATAAACTCATCTTT.

V usage is TRDV2 and J usage is TRDJ1, with 9 bases aligning to TRDD3. The CDR3 is 22 residues long. The junction had 22 bases not matched to a gene; V was cut back by 0 bases and J by 0 bases. The germline V gene has CDR1 GEAIGNYY and CDR2 EKD. The DNA for the CDR3 is TGTGCCTGTGACACCAAACTTGGTGGGGGATATTCGGGCCCTGAGTACACCGATAAACTCATCTTT. It yields the protein CACDTKLGGGYSGPEYTDKLIF.

This clone was detected once. The V gene is listed as TRDV1; no J gene was called; the DNA was not compared with TRDD3, the D call given in the table. Germline CDR1 is TSWWSYY and CDR2 is QGS. The CDR3 totals 24 residues. CDR3: CALGVIPDAPKVPMKHISIKTLFF. The CDR3 bases are TGTGCTCTTGGGGTTATTCCCGACGCGCCAAAGGTGCCAATGAAACACATCAGTATAAAAACCCTCTTCTTC.

This clone turned up a few times. A far larger clone is one base from this, pointing to a likely read error. V gene TRDV1 combines with J gene TRDJ1, with 9 bases matching TRDD3. The germline V gene has CDR1 TSWWSYY and CDR2 QGS. This CDR3 region has 23 residues. V lost 0 bases and J lost 3; bases outside the gene matches: 26. The CDR3 reads CALGELSPTRVPSWGMLADKLIF. CDR3 DNA: TGTGCTCTTGGGGAACTAAGTCCTACGCGGGTTCCGAGCTGGGGGATGCTCGCCGATAAACTCATCTTT.

In regard to this clone: This likely stems from a read error, as it lies one base from a far larger clone. V gene TRDV1 combines with J gene TRDJ1; the match to TRDD3 covers 10 bases. CDR1 and CDR2 from the germline V gene are TSWWSYY and QGS. The ends lost 5 bases at V and 5 bases at J; junction bases unmatched: 29. The CDR3 totals 22 residues. The CDR3 loop reads CALGNLVFVHLGDILGRDKLIF. DNA for the CDR3: TGTGCTCTTGGGAACCTGGTCTTCGTCCACCTGGGGGATATATTGGGGAGGGATAAACTCATCTTT.

No J gene call was made, and the V gene is TRDV2; the table's D call, TRDD3, has no DNA check behind it. Germline V gene lookup returns CDR1 GEAIGNYY and CDR2 EKD. This CDR3 region has 21 residues. The CDR3 protein is CACEDWGIRTVKHISIKTLFF. DNA for the CDR3: TGTGCCTGTGAAGACTGGGGGATACGCACAGTGAAACACATCAGTATAAAAACCCTCTTCTTC.

As for this clone: With only one base between it and a far larger clone, this is likely a read error. This sample also contains other DNA sequences that code for the same CDR3. The chain couples TRDV1 to TRDJ1, with 9 bases aligning to TRDD3. V lost 0 bases, J lost 1 base, and 24 bases stayed unmatched. The CDR3 consists of 23 residues. CDR1 and CDR2 from the germline V gene are TSWWSYY and QGS. This CDR3 is CALGELSPTRVPSWGMLTDKLIF. The CDR3 nucleotides are TGTGCTCTTGGGGAACTAAGTCCTACGCGGGTTCCAAGCTGGGGGATGCTCACCGATAAACTCATCTTT.

This clone is large. Additional DNA sequences in this sample encode the identical CDR3. This rearrangement joins TRDV1 to TRDJ1, with D possibly being TRDD3 (6 bases). The V gene's germline CDR1 is TSWWSYY and CDR2 QGS. V dropped 0 bases and J dropped 0 bases, with 23 bases sitting between them. The CDR3 is 20 residues long. The CDR3, as DNA: TGTGCTCTTGGGGAACTGTCACCCTACTTGGGGGTTCCGTACACCGATAAACTCATCTTT. Residues: CALGELSPYLGVPYTDKLIF.

V gene assignment gives TRDV1, but the J gene was left uncalled; the table assigns TRDD3, which was not confirmed against the DNA. This CDR3 is built from 31 residues. Per germline, CDR1 TSWWSYY and CDR2 QGS. In DNA, the CDR3 is TGTGCTCTTGGGGAACGGGGACGGGGGATACGCCCTTACACCGCCAGGGGGGAAGGCACAATGAAACACATCAGTATAAAAACCCTCTTCTTC. This gives the protein CALGERGRGIRPYTARGEGTMKHISIKTLFF.

In this sample, this clone turned up once. The genes are TRDV1 and TRDJ1; 10 bases fit TRDD3. J lost 0 bases, V lost 4 bases, and 23 bases had no gene match. The germline CDR1 and CDR2 sequences are TSWWSYY and QGS. This CDR3 is 22 amino acids long. The CDR3 DNA reads TGTGCTCTTGGGGTCCCCTGGCCTTCCCACTTTCGCTGGGGGATAAACACCGATAAACTCATCTTT. This sequence encodes CALGVPWPSHFRWGINTDKLIF.

This clone appeared once. With a far larger clone one base away, a read error is the likely cause. V and J are TRDV1 and TRDJ1; 11 bases align to TRDD3. The length of the CDR3 is 22 residues. Germline CDR1 reads TSWWSYY; CDR2 reads QGS. V dropped 5 bases and J dropped 5; count of bases not matched to a gene: 28. The CDR3, as DNA: TGTGCTCTTGGGAACCTGGCCTTCGTCCACCTGGGGGATACATTGGGGAGGGATAAACTCATCTTT. This codes for CALGNLAFVHLGDTLGRDKLIF.

Worth noting for this clone: This probably arose from a read error, given a far larger clone one base away. The chain recombines TRDV1 with TRDJ1; D is perhaps TRDD2 or TRDD3 (7 bases each). This CDR3 has 23 residues. Germline V gene data show CDR1 as TSWWSYY and CDR2 as QGS. V was cut by 2 bases and J by 0 bases, with 34 bases left in between. This CDR3 is CALGEGRGLDFLSYWGYTDKLIF. In DNA form, the CDR3 reads TGTGCTCTTGGGGAAGGGAGGGGGCTGGACTTCCTTTCCTACTGGGGATACACCGATAAACTCATCTTT.

This clone was seen only once. This likely reflects a read error, since a far larger clone is one base away. Other DNA sequences of this sample code for an identical CDR3. The chain combines TRDV1 with TRDJ1; TRDD3 matches at 9 bases. The CDR3 spans 23 residues. Germline assignment: CDR1 TSWWSYY and CDR2 QGS. CDR3 residues: CALGELSPTRVPSWGMLTDKLIF. The CDR3 nucleotides are TGTGCACTTGGGGAACTAAGTCCTACGCGGGTTCCGAGCTGGGGGATGCTCACCGATAAACTCATCTTT.

V is TRDV1 and J is TRDJ1; D is undetermined. Germline CDR1 is TSWWSYY and CDR2 is QGS. Trimming stripped 2 bases from V and 8 bases from J, with 21 bases between. This CDR3 region has 16 residues. CDR3 sequence (DNA): TGTGCTCTTGGGGAATTATTTAAGTTCGCGGCCGCGAAACTCATCTTT. It translates to CALGELFKFAAAKLIF.

The sample holds one count of this clone. No J gene call was made, and the V gene is TRDV1; TRDD3, the table's D call, was not compared with the DNA. Germline loops: CDR1 TSWWSYY, CDR2 QGS. CDR3 size: 25 residues. CDR3 sequence: CALGELNPFCAYPAMKHISIKTLFF. DNA of the CDR3: TGTGCTCTTGGGGAACTTAATCCTTTCTGTGCGTATCCCGCAATGAAACACATCAGTATAAAAACCCTCTTCTTC.

This clone was detected a few times. The DNA for the CDR3 is TGTGCCTCATGTAATGGGGGATACGCACAACTCTTCTTT. Its translation is CASCNGGYAQLFF. The V gene lacks a call, and TRDJ2 is the J gene; TRDD3 was called by the table and not checked on the DNA. The CDR3 covers 13 residues.

By share of the sample, this clone is hyperexpanded. The chain links TRDV2 to TRDJ1; perhaps TRDD3 as D (7 bases). Germline-derived CDR1 and CDR2 are GEAIGNYY and EKD. The CDR3 totals 26 residues. Deletions cut 3 bases from V and 1 base from J, with 47 bases between. The CDR3 sequence: CACDLGLPAKLGFVGPWCPSTDKLIF. CDR3 bases: TGTGCCTGTGACTTGGGCCTTCCCGCGAAACTGGGGTTTGTGGGGCCCTGGTGTCCGAGCACCGATAAACTCATCTTT.

This clone was detected once. A far larger clone differs by one base, so this is likely a read error. The CDR3 spells CALGELSPTRVPGWGMLTDKLIF. CDR3 sequence (DNA): TGTGCTCTTGGGGAACTAAGTCCTACGCGGGTTCCGGGCTGGGGGATGCTCACCGATAAACTCATCTTT. The rearrangement uses TRDV1 and TRDJ1; 9 bases are a match to TRDD3. This CDR3 is built from 23 residues. The germline V gene encodes CDR1 TSWWSYY and CDR2 QGS. V lost 0 bases, J lost 1 base, and 24 bases stayed unmatched.

This clone counts as large. A read error may be the cause here, since a much bigger clone is one base away. The V and J genes are TRDV1 and TRDJ1; TRDD3 aligns across 8 bases. This CDR3 is built from 27 residues. In germline, CDR1 is TSWWSYY, CDR2 QGS. V was pared by 5 bases and J by 3 bases, with 44 bases of the junction left unmatched. The CDR3 DNA reads as TGTGCTCTTGGGCCAACCCCCGGGCGGTTCCTAATCCTCGACTTAACTGGGGGCCCAAGGGACGCCGATAAACTCATCTTT. This translates into CALGPTPGRFLILDLTGGPRDADKLIF.

Points on this clone: A read error likely explains this, since a far larger clone differs by one base. V usage is TRAV29/DV5 and J usage is TRDJ1; D tentatively fits TRDD2 or TRDD3 (6 bases each). The CDR3 has 22 amino acids. Looked up from germline, CDR1 is NSMFDY and CDR2 is ISSIKDK. V was clipped by 4 bases and J by 0 bases, with 37 bases between them. The CDR3 nucleotides are TGTGCAGCAGATCTTCCTCCCTGTTGCTGGGGTACGGGTCGGAGCTACACCGATAAACTCATCTTT. Translating it yields CAADLPPCCWGTGRSYTDKLIF.

To note about this clone: A far bigger clonotype differs at one base, so this is likely a read error. The chain combines TRDV1 with TRDJ1; 9 bases align to TRDD3. The length of the CDR3 is 23 residues. Germline V lookup: CDR1 TSWWSYY, CDR2 QGS. CDR3 in DNA: TGTGCTCCTGGGGAACTAAGTCCTACGCGGGTTCCGAGCTGGGGGATGCTCACCGATAAACTCATCTTT. Residues: CAPGELSPTRVPSWGMLTDKLIF.

DNA for the CDR3: TGTGCCTGTGACACCAAACTTGGTGGGGGATACGCACAGTGCTACAAAACCTACAGAGACAAACTCATCTTT. It codes for CACDTKLGGGYAQCYKTYRDKLIF. The V and J genes are TRDV2 and TRDJ1; 11 bases are shared with TRDD3. The V gene end was trimmed by 0 bases and the J gene end by 8 bases; junction bases not matched to a gene: 34. The CDR3 sequence is 24 residues long. CDR1 and CDR2 from the germline V gene are GEAIGNYY and EKD.

V is TRDV2 and J is TRDJ3; 10 bases are a match to TRDD3. The CDR3 sequence is 22 residues long. Per the germline V gene, CDR1 is GEAIGNYY and CDR2 is EKD. J was trimmed by 0 bases and V by 0 bases; bases with no gene match: 13. The CDR3: CACDTKLGGGYTCSWDTRQMFF. CDR3 bases: TGTGCCTGTGACACCAAACTTGGTGGGGGATACACTTGCTCCTGGGACACCCGACAGATGTTTTTC.

CDR3 nucleotides: TGTGCCTGTGACACAAACTGGGGGATACGCGAAACGTACACCGATAAACTCATCTTT. It codes for CACDTNWGIRETYTDKLIF. This rearrangement joins TRDV2 to TRDJ1; the match to TRDD3 covers 13 bases. Unmatched junction bases numbered 10, after V lost 1 base and J lost 0 bases. The CDR3 spans 19 residues. Per germline, CDR1 GEAIGNYY and CDR2 EKD.